The entry that follows covers one T cell receptor (beta chain) sequence. This clonotype was counted between two and nine times. The antigen it recognizes is unknown. No per-base quality is available; no much larger clone lies one base away. The library was produced with 5' RACE. The sample was run on an Illumina HiSeq 2500. A second PCR of roughly 6 to 11 cycles was run with a J-beta primer mix and a sample-barcoded 5' primer. A template-switch 5' adaptor carrying 12 random nucleotides introduced a unique molecular identifier onto each TCR beta cDNA molecule. At least 3 million CDR3-containing paired-end reads were obtained from each sample. The Mint cDNA synthesis kit, primed by a TRBC-specific oligonucleotide, was used to synthesize first-strand cDNA from all RNA. Following uracil-DNA glycosylase treatment, all cDNA underwent a first 18-cycle PCR with the universal primers M1SS and BC2_uni_R. The original pipeline was this. Each sample was normalized by randomly selecting 1 million high-quality reads, each carrying a distinct molecular identifier. Instead of being binned into consensus sequences, reads with shared molecular identifiers were discarded. MiTCR, with a Q25 quality threshold and the strictest error-elimination algorithm, was used for CDR3 identification, clonotype clustering and error correction. A nonparametric unseen species model with Euler transformation was used to estimate a lower bound on total TCR beta diversity. TCRdb redid the processing of the public reads, applying fastp at Q25 and MiXCR, and retained in-frame beta chains. Every CDR3 protein is listed once, alongside the most common genes and DNA of its rows. TCRdb, rather than the study authors, made the V and J calls. The sample table holds hundreds of thousands of distinct CDR3 sequences, of which about 52% were seen once. The ten largest clonotypes hold 25% to 35% of the sample.

The sample originates from a study of blood T cells in healthy people across ages (dated by TCRdb to the mid-2010s). Turning to the overall study: In model experiments, template switching captured about one uniquely barcoded TCR beta cDNA molecule for every two T cells. To track age-related changes in TCR beta repertoire diversity, the study relied on deep sequencing normalized with unique cDNA molecular identifiers. The donors were split into four age groups: young (average 16 years), middle-aged (nearly 40), aged (more than 60) and long-lived (approximately 80). Donors of different ages were randomly distributed across sequencing lanes to avoid experimental bias. The study analyzed two additional independent replicas of 1 million unique cDNA reads from the same blood draw for two donors, one aged 18 to 30 and one aged 80 or older. The research as a whole found: Compared with the aged group, the long-lived group had more naive CD4+ T cells, fewer expanded clones and increased TCR diversity, a pattern suggesting age selection. The CMV infection status of donors was not known, potentially confounding age-related changes in expanded clonotypes. Because profiling used bulk unsorted PBMCs, naive and antigen-experienced compartments could not be compared conclusively. There was a strong correlation between observed TCR beta diversity and the percentage of naive T cells measured by flow cytometry. Estimates of total diversity based on one million sequenced T cells were considered lower bounds and underestimates. Observed TCR beta diversity per million T cells fell roughly linearly with age, and a significant reduction was already apparent by age around 36.

Donors were 40 or so systemically healthy Caucasian individuals from Russia aged roughly 6 to 90 years. Each donor gave ten milliliters of peripheral blood, collected into EDTA-treated Vacutainer tubes. Ficoll-Paque density-gradient centrifugation was used to isolate PBMCs, with at least 7 million per sample. Total RNA, at least 6 micrograms per sample, was extracted from PBMCs with Trizol reagent. The percentages of naive CD45RAhigh/CD27high T cells were determined by flow cytometry on a PBMC aliquot from every donor. Deletion took 11 bases off V and 0 bases off J, with a span of 10 bases between the germline ends. From its cysteine to its phenylalanine, the CDR3 spans 12 amino acids. CDR3 DNA only is kept here, 36 bases in frame from base 1. Taken from the germline V gene, the CDR1 and CDR2 loops are MNHEY and SVGEGT.

The chain is encoded by TRBV6-2 or TRBV6-3 joined to TRBJ2-5, with the D gene call left open. The clonotype originates from a woman aged 60-75 years in good health. The sample consisted of blood. CDR3 loop: CALGRYQETQYF. The nucleotides are TGTGCCCTCGGTCGGTACCAAGAGACCCAGTACTTC.